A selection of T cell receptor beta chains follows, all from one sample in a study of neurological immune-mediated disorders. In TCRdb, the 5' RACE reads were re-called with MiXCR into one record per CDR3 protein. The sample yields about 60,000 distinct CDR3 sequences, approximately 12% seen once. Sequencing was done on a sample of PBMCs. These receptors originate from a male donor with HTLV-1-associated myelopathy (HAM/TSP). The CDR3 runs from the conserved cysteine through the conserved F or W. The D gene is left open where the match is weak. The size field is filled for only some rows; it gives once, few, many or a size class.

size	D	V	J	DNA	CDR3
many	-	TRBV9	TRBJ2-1	TGTGCCAGCAGCGTAGGTAGTTACAATGAGCAGTTCTTC	CASSVGSYNEQFF
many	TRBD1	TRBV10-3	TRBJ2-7	TGTGCCATTTGCCCGGGACAGTCGGTTGAGCAGTACTTC	CAICPGQSVEQYF
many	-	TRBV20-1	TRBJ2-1	TGCAGTGCCCATGGACTATCCGCCCCCAATGAGCAGTTCTTC	CSAHGLSAPNEQFF
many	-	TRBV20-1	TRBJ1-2	TGCAGTGCTGTTGCCACCCGTGGGGTATGGGGCTACACCTTC	CSAVATRGVWGYTF
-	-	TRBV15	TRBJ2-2	TGTGCCACCAGCAGAGATAACAGGAACACCGGGGAGCTGTTTTTT	CATSRDNRNTGELFF
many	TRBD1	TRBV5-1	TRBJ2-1	TGCGCCAGCAGCATGGGGGGACAGGGATATGAGCAGTTCTTC	CASSMGGQGYEQFF
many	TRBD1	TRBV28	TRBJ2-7	TGTGCCAGCAGCAGGGACAGGAACTCCTACGAGCAGTACTTC	CASSRDRNSYEQYF
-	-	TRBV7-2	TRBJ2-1	TGTGCCAGCTTATCAGGGGGGGGTGAGCAGTTCTTC	CASLSGGGEQFF